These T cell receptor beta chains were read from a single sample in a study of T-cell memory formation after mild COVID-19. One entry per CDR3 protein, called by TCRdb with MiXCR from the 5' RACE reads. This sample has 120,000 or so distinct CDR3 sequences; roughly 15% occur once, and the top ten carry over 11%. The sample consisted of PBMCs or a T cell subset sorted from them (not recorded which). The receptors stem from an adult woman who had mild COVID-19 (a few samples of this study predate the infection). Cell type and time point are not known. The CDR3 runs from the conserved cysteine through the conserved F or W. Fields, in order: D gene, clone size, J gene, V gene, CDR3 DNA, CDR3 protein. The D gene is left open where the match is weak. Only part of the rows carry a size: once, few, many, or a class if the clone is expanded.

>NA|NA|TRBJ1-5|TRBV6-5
TGTGCCAGCAGTTACGGCGGGGGTATTAACAATCAGCCCCAGCATTTT
CASSYGGGINNQPQHF
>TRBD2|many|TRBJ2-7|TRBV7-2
TGTGCCAGCAGCTCCGGCCTCGGCGGGAGGGGCGAGCAGTACTTC
CASSSGLGGRGEQYF
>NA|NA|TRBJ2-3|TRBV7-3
TGTGCCAGCAGCGCGTTAGGGGAGGATACGCAGTATTTT
CASSALGEDTQYF
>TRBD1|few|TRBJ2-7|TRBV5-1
TGCGCCAGCAGCACTTGGACAGGGAGCTCCTACGAGCAGTACTTC
CASSTWTGSSYEQYF
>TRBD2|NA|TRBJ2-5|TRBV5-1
TGCGCCAGCAGCACGCGGACTAGCGGGGGACCCCAAGAGACCCAGTACTTC
CASSTRTSGGPQETQYF
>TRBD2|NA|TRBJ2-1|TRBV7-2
TGTGCCAGCAGCTTAGAGGCTAGCGGGTCCTACAATGAGCAGTTCTTC
CASSLEASGSYNEQFF
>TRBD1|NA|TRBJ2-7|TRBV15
TGTGCCACCAGCAGCCGGACAGGGGAGGAGCAGTACTTC
CATSSRTGEEQYF
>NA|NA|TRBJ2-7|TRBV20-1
TGCAGTGCTGGCAGACCGGGCGGGTTGAACGAGCAGTACTTC
CSAGRPGGLNEQYF
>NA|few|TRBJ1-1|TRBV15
TGTGCCACCAGCAGCTGGGGGGACACTGAAGCTTTCTTT
CATSSWGDTEAFF
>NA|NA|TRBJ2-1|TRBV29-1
TGCAGCGTCGGGGCCCGACTGTACAATGAGCAGTTCTTC
CSVGARLYNEQFF
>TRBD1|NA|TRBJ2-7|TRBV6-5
TGTGCCAGCAGTTCGAGGGGGCCCTACGAGCAGTACTTC
CASSSRGPYEQYF
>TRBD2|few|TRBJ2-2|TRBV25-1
TGTGCCAGCAGTGCATTAGCGGGAGGAAACACCGGGGAGCTGTTTTTT
CASSALAGGNTGELFF
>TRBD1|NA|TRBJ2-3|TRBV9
TGTGCCAGCAGCCAACAGGGGGCTCTAGGCACAGATACGCAGTATTTT
CASSQQGALGTDTQYF
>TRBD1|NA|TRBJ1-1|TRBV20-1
TGCAGTGCTCCGGACAGGGGTCCTGAAGCTTTCTTT
CSAPDRGPEAFF
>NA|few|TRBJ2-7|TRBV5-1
TGCGCCAGCAGACGGGACGGCAGATACGAGCAGTACTTC
CASRRDGRYEQYF
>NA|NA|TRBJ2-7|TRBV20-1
TGCAGTGCTCCCCAGTACAAAAACTCCTACGAGCAGTACTTC
CSAPQYKNSYEQYF
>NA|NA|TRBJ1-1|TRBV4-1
TGCGCCAGCAGCCGAGAGACAGGTCACGGCACTGAAGCTTTCTTT
CASSRETGHGTEAFF
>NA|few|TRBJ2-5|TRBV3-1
TGTGCCAGCAGCCAAGATCCGGGGCGGACGGAGACCCAGTACTTC
CASSQDPGRTETQYF
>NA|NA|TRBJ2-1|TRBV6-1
TGTGCCAGCAGACAGATTCCCCCTTTATACAATGAGCAGTTCTTC
CASRQIPPLYNEQFF
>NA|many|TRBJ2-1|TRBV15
TGTGCCACCGAGGGACTCCGCAATGAGCAGTTCTTC
CATEGLRNEQFF
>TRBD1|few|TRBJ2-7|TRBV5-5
TGTGCCAGCAACTTGGACAGGGTCGGACCCTACGAGCAGTACTTC
CASNLDRVGPYEQYF
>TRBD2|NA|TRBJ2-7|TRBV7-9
TGTGCCAGCAGCTTAGCCCCTAGCGGGAGTGACGAGCAGTACTTC
CASSLAPSGSDEQYF
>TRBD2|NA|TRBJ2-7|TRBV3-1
TGTGCCAGCAGCCAAGGTAGCGGGACCAACGAGCAGTACTTC
CASSQGSGTNEQYF
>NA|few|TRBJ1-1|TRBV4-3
TGCGCCAGCAGCCAAGAGGGCCTGCTCACTGAAGCTTTCTTT
CASSQEGLLTEAFF
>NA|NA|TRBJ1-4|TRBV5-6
TGTGCCAGCAGCCGAGGGGGGGCCGGTGAAAAACTGTTTTTT
CASSRGGAGEKLFF
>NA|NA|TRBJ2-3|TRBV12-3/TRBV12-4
TGTGCCAGCACCCGTCAGGCCACAGAGACAGATACGCAGTATTTT
CASTRQATETDTQYF
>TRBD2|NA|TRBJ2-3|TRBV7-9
TGTGCCAGCAGCTTAGCGGGACTAGCGGGAGGTGCCGCAGATACGCAGTATTTT
CASSLAGLAGGAADTQYF
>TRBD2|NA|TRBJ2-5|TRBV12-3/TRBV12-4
TGTGCCAGCAGCGGACTAGCGAAGACCCAGTACTTC
CASSGLAKTQYF
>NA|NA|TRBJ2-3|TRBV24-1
TGTGCCACCAGTGATCCCAGAGGAGATACGCAGTATTTT
CATSDPRGDTQYF
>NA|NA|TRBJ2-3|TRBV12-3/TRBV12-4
TGTGCCAGCAGTCCCTCGCTCAGCACAGATACGCAGTATTTT
CASSPSLSTDTQYF
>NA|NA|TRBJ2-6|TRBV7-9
TGTGCCAGCCGCGGACCGACCTTCTCTGGGGCCAACGTCCTGACTTTC
CASRGPTFSGANVLTF
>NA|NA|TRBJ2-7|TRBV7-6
TGTGCCAGCACAGTAAACCCAGGGGCACGGTCCGAGCAGTACTTC
CASTVNPGARSEQYF
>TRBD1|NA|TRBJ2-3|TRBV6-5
TGTGCCAGCAGTTACCAATCACAGGGGTTTGGGGTAGGAGATACGCAGTATTTT
CASSYQSQGFGVGDTQYF